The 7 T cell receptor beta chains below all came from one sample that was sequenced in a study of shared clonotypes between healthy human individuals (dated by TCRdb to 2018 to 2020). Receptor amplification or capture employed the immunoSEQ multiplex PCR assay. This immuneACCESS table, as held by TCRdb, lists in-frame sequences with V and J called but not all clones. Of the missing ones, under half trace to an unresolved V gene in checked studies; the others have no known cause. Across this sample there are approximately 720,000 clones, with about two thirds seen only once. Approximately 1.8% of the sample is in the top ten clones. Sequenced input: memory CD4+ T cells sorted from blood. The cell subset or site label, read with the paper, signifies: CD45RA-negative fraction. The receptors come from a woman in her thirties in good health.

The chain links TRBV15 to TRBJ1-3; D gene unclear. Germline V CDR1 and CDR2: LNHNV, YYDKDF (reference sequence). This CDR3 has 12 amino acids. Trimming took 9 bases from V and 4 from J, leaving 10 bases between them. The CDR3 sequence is CATEAEGNTIYF. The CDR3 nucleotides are TGTGCCACTGAGGCCGAGGGAAACACCATATATTTT.

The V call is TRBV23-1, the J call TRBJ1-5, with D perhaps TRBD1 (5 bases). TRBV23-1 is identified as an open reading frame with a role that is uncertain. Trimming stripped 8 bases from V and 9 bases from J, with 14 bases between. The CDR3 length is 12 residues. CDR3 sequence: CASAGPGWPQHF. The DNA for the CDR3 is TGCGCCAGCGCAGGCCCAGGGTGGCCCCAGCATTTT.

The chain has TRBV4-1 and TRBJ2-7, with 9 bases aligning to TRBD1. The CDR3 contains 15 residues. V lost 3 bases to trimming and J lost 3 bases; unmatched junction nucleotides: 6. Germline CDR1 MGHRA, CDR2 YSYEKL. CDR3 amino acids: CASSHPGQGSYEQYF. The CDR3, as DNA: TGCGCCAGCAGCCATCCGGGACAGGGTAGCTACGAGCAGTACTTC.

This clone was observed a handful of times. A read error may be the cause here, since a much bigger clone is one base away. The CDR3 nucleotides are TGTGCCAGCAGCTTCCAGGGGCCCTACGAGCAGTACTTC. Amino acid sequence: CASSFQGPYEQYF. The chain uses TRBV5-6 and TRBJ2-7, with a weak D call TRBD1 (6 bases). Germline values: CDR1 SGHDT, CDR2 YYEEEE. V gave up 2 bases and J gave up 2 bases, with 8 bases separating them. The CDR3 runs 13 residues.

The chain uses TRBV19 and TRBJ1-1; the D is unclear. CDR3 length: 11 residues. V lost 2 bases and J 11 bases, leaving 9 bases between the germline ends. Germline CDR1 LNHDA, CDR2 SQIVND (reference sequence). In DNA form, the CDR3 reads TGTGCCAGTAGTATACGGCAGGAGGCTTTCTTT. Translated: CASSIRQEAFF.

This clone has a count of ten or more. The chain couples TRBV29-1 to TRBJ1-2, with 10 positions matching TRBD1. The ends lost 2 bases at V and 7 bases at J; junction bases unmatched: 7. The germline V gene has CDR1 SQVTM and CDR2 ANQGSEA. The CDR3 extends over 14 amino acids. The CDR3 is CSVELSGTGVGYTF. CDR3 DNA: TGCAGCGTTGAATTATCCGGGACAGGGGTTGGCTACACCTTC. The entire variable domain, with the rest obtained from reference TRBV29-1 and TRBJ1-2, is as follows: SAVISQKPSRDICQRGTSLTIQCQVDSQVTMMFWYRQQPGQSLTLIATANQGSEATYESGFVIDKFPISRPNLTFSTLTVSNMSPEDSSIYLCSVELSGTGVGYTFGSGTRLTVV.

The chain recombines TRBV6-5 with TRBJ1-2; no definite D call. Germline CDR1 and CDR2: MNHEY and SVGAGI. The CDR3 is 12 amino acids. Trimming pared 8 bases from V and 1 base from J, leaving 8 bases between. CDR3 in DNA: TGTGCCAGCCGGGCATTTAACTATGGCTACACCTTC. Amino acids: CASRAFNYGYTF.